Reported below is one TCR beta chain. The CDR3 covers 14 residues. CDR1 and CDR2 (germline): MNHEY, SVGAGI. Trimming pared 6 bases from V and 7 bases from J, leaving 16 bases between. This record belongs to a study of blood T cell repertoires in COVID-19. TCRdb's copy holds only in-frame clones and misses some; the assay was immunoSEQ multiplex PCR. The sample consists of roughly 300,000 clones, 87% of them appearing once. The sequence came from a woman aged 30 to 39 who had recovered from COVID-19. Sequenced material: PBMCs or T cells enriched from blood (not recorded which). The V and J genes are TRBV6-5 and TRBJ1-5; D may be TRBD1 (5 bases). CDR3 sequence (DNA): TGTGCCAGCAGCGGGCGGGACGATGGACAGCCCCAGCATTTT. It encodes CASSGRDDGQPQHF.